This T cell receptor beta chain was recovered during a study of cytomegalovirus exposure and HLA in healthy donors. PCR involved 60 Vbeta and 13 Jbeta primers. The repertoire was sequenced with immunoSEQ multiplex PCR; TCRdb's copy has only in-frame clones and lacks some. The data contain under 150,000 clones, approximately 80% of them singletons. The CDR3 runs 15 residues. In germline, CDR1 is SNHLY, CDR2 FYNNEI. With 3 bases clipped from V and 7 bases from J, the junction kept 8 bases outside the gene matches. J is TRBJ2-5 and V is TRBV2; the match to TRBD2 covers 10 bases. This sequence originates from a female donor in good health and CMV-seropositive. What was sequenced was PBMCs. In nucleotides, the CDR3 is TGTGCCAGCAGTGAGGCTAGCGGGAGTTTCCTGACCCAGTACTTC. Amino acid sequence: CASSEASGSFLTQYF.